This TCR beta chain was identified during a study of tumor-infiltrating lymphocytes in primary liver carcinoma. Extraction also yielded germline DNA, while blood RNA was obtained from unsorted whole blood. This clonotype has more than one count but fewer than ten. Constant-region priming of around 500 ng total RNA yielded TCR beta cDNA. ARM-PCR was slightly modified, and three nested multiplex PCR rounds with it gave rise to the TCR beta libraries. TRBV1-TRBV30 forward primers paired with a C-beta reverse primer were used in the first two PCR rounds, which ran roughly 9 cycles each. Each CDR3 protein gets one entry after TCRdb re-called the multiplex PCR reads with MiXCR. The sample holds 300,000 to 400,000 distinct CDR3 sequences, less than 75% seen once. Trimming took 4 bases from V and 6 from J, leaving 14 bases between them. Looked up from germline, CDR1 is SGHRS and CDR2 is YFSETQ. The CDR3 is 13 residues long.

The V and J genes are TRBV5-1 and TRBJ2-7; D is possibly TRBD2 (6 bases). Input material: peripheral blood. This TCR came from a man aged 40-49 years with primary liver carcinoma and hepatitis B virus infection. The CDR3 spells CASSIGGVGEQYF. The DNA of the CDR3 is TGCGCCAGCAGCATCGGGGGAGTCGGCGAGCAGTACTTC.